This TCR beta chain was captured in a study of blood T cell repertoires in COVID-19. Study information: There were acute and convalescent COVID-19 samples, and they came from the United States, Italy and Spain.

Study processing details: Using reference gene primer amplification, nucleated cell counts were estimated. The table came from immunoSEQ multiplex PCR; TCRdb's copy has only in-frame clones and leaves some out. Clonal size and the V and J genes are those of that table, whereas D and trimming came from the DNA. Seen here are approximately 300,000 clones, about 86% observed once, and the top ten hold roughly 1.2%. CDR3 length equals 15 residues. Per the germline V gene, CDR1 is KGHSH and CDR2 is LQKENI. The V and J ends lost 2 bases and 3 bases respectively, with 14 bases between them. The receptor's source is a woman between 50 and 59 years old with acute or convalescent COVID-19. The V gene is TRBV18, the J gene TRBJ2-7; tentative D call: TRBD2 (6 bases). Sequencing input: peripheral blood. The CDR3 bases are TGTGCCAGCTCACCATTATCCACGGACTACTACGAGCAGTACTTC. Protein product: CASSPLSTDYYEQYF.